The present TCR beta chain was sequenced within a study of blood T cell repertoires in COVID-19. Study-wide background: The United States, Italy and Spain supplied acute and convalescent COVID-19 samples. T cells, B-cell-depleted T cells, or PBMCs supplied cDNA or gDNA.

Original processing notes: The assay estimated nucleated cells by amplifying reference gene primers. TCRdb's copy holds only in-frame clones and misses some; the assay was immunoSEQ multiplex PCR. V, J and clone size derive from that table, while D and trimming were established from the DNA sequence. The table includes around 400,000 clones, approximately 89% detected once. J was trimmed by 2 bases and V by 5 bases; bases with no gene match: 3. The CDR3 covers 15 residues. CDR1 is SGHTA, CDR2 FQGNSA, per germline. Seattle's cohort entered during active infection and was followed longitudinally. This clone was counted only a few times.

The sample was peripheral blood. This chain joins TRBV7-2 and TRBJ1-3; 10 bases fit TRBD1. The receptor was isolated from an older woman with COVID-19, enrolled during active disease. CDR3 nucleotides: TGTGCCAGCAGCCCTGGGACAGGGGCTGGAAACACCATATATTTT. Protein product: CASSPGTGAGNTIYF. The full variable domain, in which reference TRBV7-2 and TRBJ1-3 provide the parts outside the CDR3, is GAGVSQSPSNKVTEKGKDVELRCDPISGHTALYWYRQSLGQGLEFLIYFQGNSAPDKSGLPSDRFSAERTGGSVSTLTIQRTQQEDSAVYLCASSPGTGAGNTIYFGEGSWLTVV.